These 27 T cell receptor beta chains came from one sample sequenced in a study of blood T cell repertoires in COVID-19. Sequencing used immunoSEQ multiplex PCR; TCRdb keeps in-frame clones, though not all of them. The table shows 120,000 to 150,000 clones, with around 80% occurring only once. Sequencing was performed on peripheral blood. All receptors come from a man aged 60-69 years with acute or convalescent COVID-19.

The chain carries TRBV2 and TRBJ1-2; the D is unclear. With 4 bases removed from V and 2 bases from J, the gap between germline ends came to 8 bases. This CDR3 comprises 13 residues. The germline V gene encodes CDR1 SNHLY and CDR2 FYNNEI. CDR3 loop: CASSGEANYGYTF. The CDR3 nucleotides are TGTGCCAGCAGTGGGGAGGCAAACTATGGCTACACCTTC.

The V call is TRBV6-5, the J call TRBJ1-1; 8 nucleotides align to TRBD1. Germline V gives CDR1 MNHEY, CDR2 SVGAGI. This CDR3 spans 15 amino acids. V lost 6 bases and J lost 7; bases outside the gene matches: 13. The CDR3 DNA is TGTGCCAGCAGGGGCACCGGGACAGGAGCCTTTGAAGCTTTCTTT. This translates into CASRGTGTGAFEAFF.

The rearrangement joins TRBV7-3 to TRBJ2-1, with 10 bases aligning to TRBD2. The CDR3 is 15 residues long. V was pared by 3 bases and J by 3 bases, with 2 bases of the junction left unmatched. Per germline, CDR1 SGHTA and CDR2 FQGTGA. CDR3 DNA: TGTGCCAGCAGCTTGACTAGCGGGTTCTACAATGAGCAGTTCTTC. Encoded protein: CASSLTSGFYNEQFF.

V usage is TRBV28 and J usage is TRBJ2-7, with 10 positions matching TRBD1. The CDR3 spans 14 residues. With V trimmed by 6 bases and J by 3 bases, 5 bases remained unmatched. The germline V gene has CDR1 MDHEN and CDR2 SYDVKM. The CDR3 sequence is CASSRQGADYEQYF. The CDR3, as DNA: TGTGCCAGCAGCAGACAGGGGGCGGACTACGAGCAGTACTTC. The whole variable domain, filled in from reference TRBV28 and TRBJ2-7, reads DVKVTQSSRYLVKRTGEKVFLECVQDMDHENMFWYRQDPGLGLRLIYFSYDVKMKEKGDIPEGYSVSREKKERFSLILESASTNQTSMYLCASSRQGADYEQYFGPGTRLTVT.

The J gene is TRBJ1-1, the V gene TRBV5-1; TRBD1 matches 9 bases. V shed 4 bases, J shed 0 bases, and the junction held 7 bases outside the gene matches. Germline V gene sequence: CDR1 SGHRS, CDR2 YFSETQ. The CDR3 has 16 residues. Here the CDR3 reads CASSPNGQGMNTEAFF. DNA for the CDR3: TGCGCCAGCAGCCCAAACGGACAGGGGATGAACACTGAAGCTTTCTTT.

The V gene is TRBV24-1, the J gene TRBJ2-7; D gene unclear. V shed 7 bases and J shed 3 bases, with 6 bases lying between them. The germline V gene encodes CDR1 KGHDR and CDR2 SFDVKD. The CDR3 sequence is 11 residues long. The DNA for the CDR3 is TGTGCCACCAGCACAGACTACGAGCAGTACTTC. It is translated as CATSTDYEQYF.

Only a few counts were recorded for this clone. This chain links TRBV28 with TRBJ2-7, with 7 bases that match TRBD1. The CDR3 sequence is 14 residues long. V dropped 6 bases and J dropped 4; count of bases not matched to a gene: 9. Germline-derived CDR1 and CDR2 are MDHEN and SYDVKM. The CDR3 coding sequence is TGTGCCAGCAGCCCTACGAGGGGGCGGTACGAGCAGTACTTC. Protein: CASSPTRGRYEQYF.

The chain uses TRBV3-1 (or the pseudogene TRBV3-2) and TRBJ1-2, with unresolved D. V gave up 0 bases and J gave up 4 bases, with 6 bases separating them. The CDR3 totals 13 residues. The germline gives CDR1 LGHDT, CDR2 YNNKEL (reference sequence). CDR3 coding DNA: TGTGCCAGCAGCCAAGAACAGCTCTATGGCTACACCTTC. Its protein is CASSQEQLYGYTF.

This sequence joins TRBV7-9 and TRBJ2-5; TRBD1 matches at 7 bases. The CDR3 runs to 16 residues. The germline gives CDR1 SEHNR, CDR2 FQNEAQ (reference sequence). Losses at the gene ends were 0 bases for V and 3 bases for J; bases not matched to a gene: 7. The CDR3 DNA reads TGTGCCAGCAGCTTAGCGCGGGCAGGGGGAGAAGAGACCCAGTACTTC. It encodes CASSLARAGGEETQYF.

The chain carries TRBV19 and TRBJ2-1, with 7 bases that match TRBD2. Unmatched junction bases numbered 4, after V lost 5 bases and J lost 3 bases. Germline CDR1 LNHDA, CDR2 SQIVND (reference sequence). This CDR3 is built from 14 residues. The CDR3 region has the DNA TGTGCCAGTAGTTCACCTAGCGGCTACAATGAGCAGTTCTTC. This gives the protein CASSSPSGYNEQFF.

This clone was counted a few times. The chain has TRBV18 and TRBJ2-1; no clear D. Germline CDR1 reads KGHSH; CDR2 reads LQKENI. Trimming took 3 bases from V and 7 from J, leaving 13 bases between them. This CDR3 comprises 14 residues. Here the CDR3 DNA reads TGTGCCAGCTCACCCCTTTTACATCTGAATGAGCAGTTCTTC. The encoded protein is CASSPLLHLNEQFF.

A single count supports this clone. This chain connects TRBV28 to TRBJ2-4; D possibly corresponds to TRBD1 (5 bases). Looked up from germline, CDR1 is MDHEN and CDR2 is SYDVKM. Trimming removed 3 bases from V and 3 bases from J, with 12 bases in between. The CDR3 length is 15 residues. CDR3 sequence reads: CASSFQGDGKNIQYF. The CDR3 DNA reads as TGTGCCAGCAGTTTTCAAGGGGATGGCAAAAACATTCAGTACTTC.

The rearrangement links TRBV7-6 to TRBJ1-3; no clear D gene. Germline V CDR1 and CDR2: SGHVS, FNYEAQ. The CDR3 has 14 amino acids. Deletions cut 0 bases from V and 3 bases from J, with 6 bases between. The CDR3 is CASSLAGSGNTIYF. The CDR3 DNA follows: TGTGCCAGCAGCTTAGCAGGGAGTGGAAACACCATATATTTT.

The gene calls are TRBV23-1 and TRBJ1-5; 7 nucleotides match TRBD1. TRBV23-1 is an ORF, and what it does is uncertain. The CDR3 runs 16 residues. The V gene end was trimmed by 3 bases and the J gene end by 5 bases; junction bases not matched to a gene: 10. CDR3 bases: TGCGCCAGCAGTCACGAGGAGGGAGACAGGGATCAGCCCCAGCATTTT. This codes for CASSHEEGDRDQPQHF.

This clone has a handful of counts. V is TRBV6-5 and J is TRBJ2-1; D uncertain. The germline CDR1 and CDR2 sequences are MNHEY and SVGAGI. CDR3 length equals 13 residues. V gave up 7 bases and J gave up 8 bases, with 15 bases separating them. CDR3 DNA: TGTGCCAGCAAGGAATGGAGTACCGATGAGCAGTTCTTC. Its translation is CASKEWSTDEQFF.

This chain joins TRBV5-3 and TRBJ2-2; weak D call: TRBD2 (5 bases). TRBV5-3 is filed as an ORF, its function uncertain. The CDR3 has 14 residues. Trimming cost V 3 bases and J 7 bases, with 13 bases left between them. The CDR3 DNA reads as TGTGCCAGAAGCTCACTACGGGGTCACGGGGAGCTGTTTTTT. This gives the protein CARSSLRGHGELFF.

The chain recombines TRBV7-9 with TRBJ1-2, with a possible D match to TRBD1 (5 bases). Germline V gene sequence: CDR1 SEHNR, CDR2 FQNEAQ (reference sequence). V dropped 8 bases and J dropped 4 bases, with 14 bases sitting between them. This CDR3 is 13 amino acids long. The CDR3 nucleotides are TGTGCCAGCTCCCCGTGGGGGGGCTATGGCTACACCTTC. It specifies CASSPWGGYGYTF.

The rearrangement joins TRBV6-2 or TRBV6-3 to TRBJ2-7, with D perhaps TRBD2 (6 bases). V lost 6 bases to trimming and J lost 3 bases, with 21 bases between them. The CDR3 runs to 16 residues. In germline, CDR1 is MNHEY, CDR2 SVGEGT. CDR3 sequence (DNA): TGTGCCAGCAGCCCACTAACCGGGGCGGGAATCTACGAGCAGTACTTC. Amino acid sequence: CASSPLTGAGIYEQYF.

The V call is TRBV3-1 (or the pseudogene TRBV3-2), the J call TRBJ1-3, with D uncertain. Germline V gene data show CDR1 as LGHDT and CDR2 as YNNKEL (reference sequence). The CDR3 sequence is 13 residues long. The V end lost 9 bases, the J end lost 2 bases, and 11 bases lay between the germline ends. Here the CDR3 DNA reads TGTGCCAGTTCGGTCCCTCCTGGAAACACCATATATTTT. This sequence encodes CASSVPPGNTIYF.

The CDR3 nucleotides are TGCGCCAGCAGCTACCGGACAGCAGGCTACGAGCAGTACTTC. The encoded protein is CASSYRTAGYEQYF. This chain connects TRBV5-1 to TRBJ2-7, with D possibly being TRBD1 (6 bases). CDR1 is SGHRS and CDR2 is YFSETQ in the germline V gene. The CDR3 totals 14 residues. V was shortened by 3 bases and J by 3 bases, with 13 bases between the two germline ends.

This chain links TRBV10-2 with TRBJ1-5, with TRBD1 matching over 9 bases. The CDR3 extends over 17 amino acids. Trimming at V came to 4 bases and at J to 0 bases, leaving 7 bases not matched to a gene. The germline CDR1 and CDR2 sequences are WSHSY and SAAADI. CDR3 sequence reads: CASSVTGGRYSNQPQHF. The CDR3 nucleotides are TGCGCCAGCAGTGTAACAGGGGGCAGATATAGCAATCAGCCCCAGCATTTT.

This clone came up once. This rearrangement joins TRBV7-2 to TRBJ1-5; D remains ambiguous. The CDR3 extends over 15 amino acids. Trimming shortened V by 5 bases and J by 1 base, and 12 bases separated the two germline ends. The germline V gene has CDR1 SGHTA and CDR2 FQGNSA. Here the CDR3 reads CASSPRGGSNQPQHF. CDR3 in DNA: TGTGCCAGCAGCCCTCGGGGAGGCAGCAATCAGCCCCAGCATTTT.

The genes are TRBV15 and TRBJ2-1, with 7 bases lining up with TRBD2. The V gene end was trimmed by 0 bases and the J gene end by 2 bases; junction bases not matched to a gene: 1. The germline gives CDR1 LNHNV, CDR2 YYDKDF (reference sequence). The CDR3 loop spans 15 amino acids. The CDR3 spells CATSRERGTYNEQFF. DNA for the CDR3: TGTGCCACCAGCAGAGAGCGGGGGACCTACAATGAGCAGTTCTTC.

The chain is built from TRBV18 and TRBJ1-2; unclear D gene. From germline, CDR1 is KGHSH and CDR2 LQKENI. CDR3 size: 13 residues. Trimming stripped 2 bases from V and 3 bases from J, with 7 bases between. The CDR3 DNA sequence: TGTGCCAGCTCACCAGAGGGTGACTATGGCTACACCTTC. Translating it yields CASSPEGDYGYTF.

In its sample, this clone was seen once. V usage is TRBV10-1 and J usage is TRBJ2-7; 10 bases are shared with TRBD1. The CDR3 runs 16 residues. J was trimmed by 0 bases and V by 6 bases; bases with no gene match: 8. The germline CDR1 and CDR2 sequences are WNHNN and SYGVQD (reference sequence). The CDR3 protein is CASSLLGQGPSYEQYF. In DNA form, the CDR3 reads TGCGCCAGCAGCCTGTTGGGACAGGGGCCCTCCTACGAGCAGTACTTC.

The chain employs TRBV4-2 and TRBJ1-6, with TRBD1 identical over 8 bases. The CDR3 is 16 amino acids. With 3 bases clipped from V and 7 bases from J, the junction kept 8 bases outside the gene matches. CDR1 and CDR2 from the germline V gene are LGHNA and YNFKEQ. DNA of the CDR3: TGTGCCAGCAGCCAGCACACTCAGGGGGCGAATTCACCCCTCCACTTT. It translates to CASSQHTQGANSPLHF.

V and J are TRBV18 and TRBJ1-4; tentative D call: TRBD1 (5 bases). Trimming stripped 4 bases from V and 0 bases from J, with 12 bases between. Germline CDR1 and CDR2: KGHSH and LQKENI. There are 16 residues in the CDR3. The CDR3 loop reads CASSLGRDSTNEKLFF. Here the CDR3 DNA reads TGTGCCAGCTCACTGGGACGGGACTCAACTAATGAAAAACTGTTTTTT.